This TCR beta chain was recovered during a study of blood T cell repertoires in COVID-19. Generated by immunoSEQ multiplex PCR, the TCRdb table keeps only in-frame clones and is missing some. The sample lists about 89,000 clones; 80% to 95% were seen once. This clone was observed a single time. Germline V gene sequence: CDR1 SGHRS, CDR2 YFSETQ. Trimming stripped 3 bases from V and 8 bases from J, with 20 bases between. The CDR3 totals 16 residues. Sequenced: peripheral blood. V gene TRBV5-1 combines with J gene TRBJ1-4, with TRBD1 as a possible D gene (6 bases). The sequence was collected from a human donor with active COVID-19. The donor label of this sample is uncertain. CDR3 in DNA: TGCGCCAGCAGCTCGAGTCTAGGGGGAGCTCTAGAAAAACTGTTTTTT. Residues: CASSSSLGGALEKLFF.